Below are 9 T cell receptor beta chains sequenced from a single sample in a study of shared clonotypes between healthy human individuals. Some clones are missing from TCRdb's copy, which holds only in-frame ones; the method was immunoSEQ multiplex PCR. The sample holds 600,000 to 800,000 clones; 72% are singletons and the top ten take under 2%. Sequenced: memory CD4+ T cells sorted from blood. Indicated subset: CD45RA-negative fraction. All receptors come from a woman aged 25 to 39 in good health.

The CDR3 here is CASSARQGYEQYF. The CDR3 DNA is TGTGCCAGCAGCGCCAGACAGGGGTACGAGCAGTACTTC. J is TRBJ2-7 and V is TRBV13, with 8 bases that match TRBD1. This CDR3 has 13 amino acids. The V gene's germline CDR1 is PRHDT and CDR2 FYEKMQ (reference sequence). Trimming removed 5 bases from V and 4 bases from J; junction bases left unmatched: 4. Looking up the rest from reference TRBV13 and TRBJ2-7 gives the full variable domain: AAGVIQSPRHLIKEKRETATLKCYPIPRHDTVYWYQQGPGQDPQFLISFYEKMQSDKGSIPDRFSAQQFSDYHSELNMSSLELGDSALYFCASSARQGYEQYFGPGTRLTVT.

The rearrangement links TRBV10-3 to TRBJ1-5, with D uncertain. Germline CDR1 reads ENHRY; CDR2 reads SYGVKD. Trimming removed 5 bases from V and 2 bases from J, with 13 bases in between. The CDR3 covers 15 residues. CDR3 nucleotides: TGTGCCATCAGTCGGGGAGGCGGGGGCAATCAGCCCCAGCATTTT. It yields the protein CAISRGGGGNQPQHF.

The gene calls are TRBV10-3 and TRBJ2-1; 8 bases are a match to TRBD1. The V and J ends lost 6 bases and 5 bases, in that order; junction bases with no gene match: 3. Germline V gene sequence: CDR1 ENHRY, CDR2 SYGVKD. CDR3 size: 13 residues. The CDR3 loop reads CAIRGQEHNEQFF. For the CDR3, the DNA is TGTGCCATCAGGGGACAGGAACACAATGAGCAGTTCTTC.

The chain couples TRBV5-1 to TRBJ2-2, with TRBD1 as a possible D gene (5 bases). Trimming left V 2 bases short and J 3 bases short, with 11 bases between. Germline CDR1 and CDR2: SGHRS and YFSETQ. The length of the CDR3 is 15 residues. CDR3 sequence reads: CASSLRGLDTGELFF. CDR3 bases: TGCGCCAGCAGCTTAAGGGGATTGGACACCGGGGAGCTGTTTTTT.

This rearrangement joins TRBV6-5 to TRBJ2-7; D might be TRBD1 (6 bases). The CDR3 covers 15 residues. In germline, CDR1 is MNHEY, CDR2 SVGAGI. V lost 5 bases and J 3 bases, leaving 17 bases between the germline ends. The CDR3: CASSPKQGLYYEQYF. CDR3 bases: TGTGCCAGCAGTCCGAAACAGGGCCTCTACTACGAGCAGTACTTC.

The chain uses TRBV5-4 and TRBJ1-3; no reliable D call. The CDR3 contains 14 residues. Trimming left V 6 bases short and J 0 bases short, with 10 bases between. Germline CDR1 is SGHNT and CDR2 is YYREEE (reference sequence). CDR3 protein: CASTDLSSGNTIYF. As DNA, the CDR3 is TGTGCCAGCACAGACCTGAGCTCTGGAAACACCATATATTTT.

The chain combines TRBV5-1 with TRBJ2-5; perhaps D is TRBD1 or TRBD2 (6 bases each). Per germline, CDR1 SGHRS and CDR2 YFSETQ. V was clipped by 5 bases and J by 1 base, with 18 bases between them. This CDR3 region has 16 residues. The CDR3 DNA is TGCGCCAGCAGGCTTACCTGGGGGGCCAGCCAAGAGACCCAGTACTTC. This sequence encodes CASRLTWGASQETQYF.

The chain carries TRBV28 and TRBJ1-1; possible D gene TRBD1, 5 bases. The length of the CDR3 is 14 residues. Germline V lookup: CDR1 MDHEN, CDR2 SYDVKM. V was clipped by 8 bases and J by 11 bases, with 24 bases between them. The CDR3 DNA reads as TGTGCCAGCGACCGATCGGGTTCGGGGGTGTCGGCTTTCTTT. It yields the protein CASDRSGSGVSAFF.

J is TRBJ1-5 and V is TRBV19; D possibly corresponds to TRBD1 (5 bases). CDR3 length equals 13 residues. Looked up from germline, CDR1 is LNHDA and CDR2 is SQIVND (reference sequence). V was cut by 4 bases and J by 3 bases, with 7 bases left in between. The CDR3 nucleotides are TGTGCCAGTAGTACAGGGTTCAATCAGCCCCAGCATTTT. Encoded protein: CASSTGFNQPQHF.